Listed here are 10 T cell receptor beta chains from one sample, sequenced in a study of OX40 agonist ivuxolimab in advanced cancers. Some clones are missing from TCRdb's copy, which holds only in-frame ones; the method was immunoSEQ multiplex PCR. The top ten hold about 0.82% of the sample, which has roughly 56,000 clones, roughly 89% seen once. Sample: CD4+ or CD8+ T cells sorted from blood, taken in a trial of the OX40 agonist ivuxolimab. Source of these receptors: an adult with an advanced solid tumor such as melanoma, head and neck, liver or kidney cancer.

This sequence joins TRBV19 and TRBJ2-1; TRBD2 matches at 11 bases. Per germline, CDR1 LNHDA and CDR2 SQIVND (reference sequence). The CDR3 runs 17 residues. J lost 0 bases, V lost 3 bases, and 4 bases had no gene match. The CDR3 here is CASSIRTSGSSYNEQFF. CDR3 DNA sequence: TGTGCCAGTAGTATTCGAACTAGCGGGAGCTCCTACAATGAGCAGTTCTTC.

This clone was seen a single time. The rearrangement uses TRBV4-1 and TRBJ1-1, with TRBD1 as a possible D gene (5 bases). The V and J ends lost 0 bases and 7 bases respectively, with 15 bases between them. From germline, CDR1 is MGHRA and CDR2 YSYEKL. The CDR3 is 15 residues long. CDR3 sequence (DNA): TGCGCCAGCAGCCAAGAACCCGGTGGGGCCAATGAAGCTTTCTTT. This encodes CASSQEPGGANEAFF.

The V and J genes are TRBV18 and TRBJ2-1, with 9 bases identical to TRBD1. Germline V gene data show CDR1 as KGHSH and CDR2 as LQKENI. V shed 4 bases and J 6 bases; nucleotides not matched to a gene: 7. The CDR3 consists of 15 residues. The CDR3 here is CASSQTGQGGNEQFF. DNA for the CDR3: TGTGCCAGCTCACAAACGGGACAGGGTGGCAATGAGCAGTTCTTC.

The genes are TRBV5-6 and TRBJ2-3; D is uncertain. V was pared by 3 bases and J by 1 base, with 15 bases between. Germline-derived CDR1 and CDR2 are SGHDT and YYEEEE. The CDR3 is 16 residues long. CDR3 DNA: TGTGCCAGCAGCTCACGACTGGTACGGGGCACAGATACGCAGTATTTT. Protein: CASSSRLVRGTDTQYF.

V and J are TRBV30 and TRBJ1-6, with D perhaps TRBD1 (5 bases). The V gene's germline CDR1 is GTSNPN and CDR2 SVGIG (reference sequence). This CDR3 is built from 16 residues. V was pared by 4 bases and J by 9 bases, with 22 bases between. The CDR3 sequence is CAWTAGTVQAGSPLHF. The CDR3, as DNA: TGTGCCTGGACCGCTGGGACGGTCCAGGCAGGTTCACCCCTCCACTTT.

This clone occurred a few times. The V and J genes are TRBV14 and TRBJ1-2, with D uncertain. V shed 0 bases and J shed 8 bases, with 16 bases lying between them. CDR1 and CDR2 (germline): SGHDN, FVKESK. The CDR3 is made up of 15 amino acids. CDR3 nucleotide sequence: TGTGCCAGCAGCCAAGATCTTCGGGTGGGGAGCGGCTACACCTTC. Amino acid sequence: CASSQDLRVGSGYTF.

The gene calls are TRBV4-1 and TRBJ2-5, with TRBD2 identical over 13 bases. The last part of the DNA fits TRBJ2-7 better; the J call may be wrong. CDR3 size: 19 residues. Germline assignment: CDR1 MGHRA and CDR2 YSYEKL. CDR3 sequence reads: CASSHTILAGGPPHYEQYF. The CDR3 DNA reads as TGCGCCAGCAGCCACACCATACTAGCGGGGGGGCCTCCCCACTACGAGCAGTACTTC.

This chain connects TRBV20-1 to TRBJ1-2; a weak D match, TRBD1 (6 bases). Trimming cost V 4 bases and J 6 bases, with 9 bases left between them. CDR1 DFQATT and CDR2 SNEGSKA come from the germline V gene (reference sequence). The length of the CDR3 is 11 residues. This CDR3 is CSAMKGDGYTF. The DNA of the CDR3 is TGCAGTGCTATGAAGGGGGATGGCTACACCTTC.

This clone has more than one count but fewer than ten. The rearrangement joins TRBV11-2 to TRBJ1-5; D is undetermined. Per germline, CDR1 SGHAT and CDR2 FQNNGV. Trimming shortened V by 4 bases and J by 1 base, and 5 bases separated the two germline ends. CDR3 length: 13 residues. DNA for the CDR3: TGTGCCAGCAGCTACGGGAGCAATCAGCCCCAGCATTTT. It encodes CASSYGSNQPQHF.

Only one count was recorded for this clone. This chain uses TRBV28 with TRBJ2-1; the match to TRBD2 covers 10 bases. CDR3 length: 16 residues. CDR1 and CDR2 (germline): MDHEN, SYDVKM. The J segment lost 7 bases and the V segment lost 6 bases, leaving 12 bases of the junction unmatched. CDR3 sequence: CASRTFGAGGKNEQFF. The CDR3 DNA reads as TGTGCCAGCAGGACTTTTGGAGCGGGGGGGAAGAATGAGCAGTTCTTC.